Shown below are 25 T cell receptor beta chains from a single sample sequenced in a study of cytomegalovirus exposure and HLA in healthy donors. Repertoires were generated with immunoSEQ multiplex PCR, while TCRdb's copy carries only in-frame clones and drops some. Of some 140,000 clones in the sample, 80% to 90% were seen once. The sequenced sample was PBMCs. The origin of the receptors is a woman aged 18-29 years in good health and CMV-seropositive.

J is TRBJ1-3 and V is TRBV5-6; D is unresolved. The CDR3 loop spans 15 amino acids. V was trimmed by 0 bases and J by 0 bases, leaving 7 bases between them. Germline V gene lookup returns CDR1 SGHDT and CDR2 YYEEEE. CDR3 nucleotides: TGTGCCAGCAGCTTGGTCCGGTCCTCTGGAAACACCATATATTTT. Residues: CASSLVRSSGNTIYF.

The rearrangement links TRBV28 to TRBJ1-2; D may be TRBD1 (6 bases). CDR1 and CDR2 (germline): MDHEN, SYDVKM. This CDR3 region has 15 residues. With 5 bases removed from V and 4 bases from J, the gap between germline ends came to 17 bases. The CDR3 DNA is TGTGCCAGCAGTGAACAGGGTGCTACCCCCTATGGCTACACCTTC. Its protein is CASSEQGATPYGYTF.

This chain connects TRBV19 to TRBJ2-7, with D possibly TRBD1 on 5 matching bases. There are 14 residues in the CDR3. The V end was cut by 7 bases, the J end by 1 base, with 14 bases between. From germline, CDR1 is LNHDA and CDR2 SQIVND (reference sequence). CDR3 DNA sequence: TGTGCCAGTACCAGAACAGGATCTTCCTACGAGCAGTACTTC. This gives the protein CASTRTGSSYEQYF.

The gene calls are TRBV6-1 and TRBJ1-1; 10 bases are a match to TRBD1. Germline-derived CDR1 and CDR2 are MNHNS and SASEGT. V lost 8 bases to trimming and J lost 10 bases; unmatched junction nucleotides: 13. The CDR3 has 14 residues. The CDR3 bases are TGTGCCAGCGTAGGCCGGGACAGGGGCCTAGGAGCTTTCTTT. Encoded protein: CASVGRDRGLGAFF.

The chain recombines TRBV9 with TRBJ1-2; D is perhaps TRBD1 (6 bases). The length of the CDR3 is 15 residues. V was pared by 0 bases and J by 4 bases, with 13 bases between. The V gene's germline CDR1 is SGDLS and CDR2 YYNGEE. For the CDR3, the DNA is TGTGCCAGCAGCGTAGGAAGTACAGGGAGCTATGGCTACACCTTC. Encoded protein: CASSVGSTGSYGYTF.

The chain links TRBV6-5 to TRBJ1-6; D gene uncertain. CDR3 length: 14 amino acids. Germline assignment: CDR1 MNHEY and CDR2 SVGAGI. The germline V and J ends were trimmed by 5 bases and 10 bases, with 15 bases remaining between them. This CDR3 is CASSAYEFGSPLHF. CDR3 DNA sequence: TGTGCCAGCAGTGCCTACGAATTCGGGTCACCCCTCCACTTT.

The gene calls are TRBV1 and TRBJ2-2; TRBD2, as called in the table, went unchecked against the DNA. TRBV1 constitutes a pseudogene. CDR3 length: 16 amino acids. CDR3 DNA sequence: TGCACCAGCAGCCAAGGGTTGGGAGCGGGGGCCGGGGAGCTGTTTTTT. It yields the protein CTSSQGLGAGAGELFF.

The chain links TRBV7-2 to TRBJ2-1; D gene unclear. V lost 3 bases and J 6 bases, leaving 12 bases between the germline ends. CDR3 length: 14 residues. Germline V gene data show CDR1 as SGHTA and CDR2 as FQGNSA. The CDR3 coding sequence is TGTGCCAGCAGCTTTTGGGCTCCCCGCAATGAGCAGTTCTTC. Translation gives CASSFWAPRNEQFF.

V gene TRBV7-9 combines with J gene TRBJ2-2, with unresolved D. This CDR3 comprises 14 residues. V lost 3 bases and J 7 bases, leaving 12 bases between the germline ends. Germline-derived CDR1 and CDR2 are SEHNR and FQNEAQ (reference sequence). CDR3 amino acids: CASSFISTGGELFF. CDR3 nucleotide sequence: TGTGCCAGCAGCTTTATATCTACGGGCGGGGAGCTGTTTTTT.

The V call is TRBV4-1, the J call TRBJ1-1; perhaps TRBD1 as D (5 bases). This CDR3 contains 14 residues. Per the germline V gene, CDR1 is MGHRA and CDR2 is YSYEKL. The V end was cut by 0 bases, the J end by 5 bases, with 10 bases between. In DNA form, the CDR3 reads TGCGCCAGCAGCCAAGATTCGACAGCAACTGAAGCTTTCTTT. It yields the protein CASSQDSTATEAFF.

This clone appeared once. The chain has TRBV5-3 and TRBJ2-1; 10 positions agree with TRBD2. TRBV5-3 qualifies as an ORF whose function is uncertain. The length of the CDR3 is 15 residues. The trim removed 8 bases at V and 8 bases at J, leaving 13 bases unmatched. This chain's CDR3 is CASSDVAGGVDEQFF. CDR3 nucleotide sequence: TGTGCCAGCAGCGATGTAGCGGGGGGCGTGGATGAGCAGTTCTTC.

This clone was recorded a few times. The chain recombines TRBV7-9 with TRBJ1-1, with D tentatively TRBD1 (6 bases). Trimming removed 5 bases from V and 3 bases from J, with 10 bases in between. CDR1 SEHNR and CDR2 FQNEAQ come from the germline V gene (reference sequence). CDR3 size: 13 residues. The CDR3 bases are TGTGCCAGCAGCGTAGGGGGGGACACTGAAGCTTTCTTT. This translates into CASSVGGDTEAFF.

This chain links TRBV28 with TRBJ2-1; maybe TRBD1 (5 bases). Trimming removed 5 bases from V and 9 bases from J, with 8 bases in between. The CDR3 is made up of 11 amino acids. Germline V gene data show CDR1 as MDHEN and CDR2 as SYDVKM. Here the CDR3 reads CASSAGFEQFF. The CDR3 DNA sequence: TGTGCCAGCAGTGCAGGGTTTGAGCAGTTCTTC. Full variable domain (outside the CDR3, taken from reference TRBV28 and TRBJ2-1): DVKVTQSSRYLVKRTGEKVFLECVQDMDHENMFWYRQDPGLGLRLIYFSYDVKMKEKGDIPEGYSVSREKKERFSLILESASTNQTSMYLCASSAGFEQFFGPGTRLTVL.

V is TRBV30 and J is TRBJ1-2; 9 bases fit TRBD1. CDR1 is GTSNPN and CDR2 is SVGIG in the germline V gene (reference sequence). V shed 0 bases, J shed 4 bases, and the junction held 6 bases outside the gene matches. This CDR3 contains 15 residues. The CDR3 here is CAWSVPGQGGYGYTF. The CDR3 DNA reads as TGTGCCTGGAGTGTACCGGGACAGGGAGGCTATGGCTACACCTTC.

The rearrangement links TRBV28 to TRBJ1-1, with 9 bases matching TRBD1. Germline assignment: CDR1 MDHEN and CDR2 SYDVKM. The CDR3 consists of 20 residues. With 2 bases clipped from V and 0 bases from J, the junction kept 16 bases outside the gene matches. The CDR3 loop is CASSLSSWGQGVRLNTEAFF. The CDR3 coding sequence is TGTGCCAGCAGTTTAAGTTCGTGGGGACAGGGAGTTAGATTGAACACTGAAGCTTTCTTT.

This clone was counted only a few times. This chain links TRBV4-3 with TRBJ1-2, with D unresolved. The CDR3 sequence is 14 residues long. The V and J ends lost 0 bases and 4 bases respectively, with 9 bases between them. The germline V gene encodes CDR1 LGHNA and CDR2 YSLEER. For the CDR3, the DNA is TGCGCCAGCAGCCAAGAATTAGCCTCCTATGGCTACACCTTC. It is translated as CASSQELASYGYTF.

The chain combines TRBV7-9 with TRBJ1-6, with D perhaps matching TRBD1 (6 bases). The CDR3 sequence is 17 residues long. Germline lookup yields CDR1 SEHNR and CDR2 FQNEAQ (reference sequence). The V and J ends lost 2 bases and 7 bases respectively, with 18 bases between them. CDR3 DNA: TGTGCCAGCAGCTTATCAGCAGCAGGCAGGGGAAATTCACCCCTCCACTTT. Translation gives CASSLSAAGRGNSPLHF. Drawing the rest from reference TRBV7-9 and TRBJ1-6, the complete variable domain is DTGVSQNPRHKITKRGQNVTFRCDPISEHNRLYWYRQTLGQGPEFLTYFQNEAQLEKSRLLSDRFSAERPKGSFSTLEIQRTEQGDSAMYLCASSLSAAGRGNSPLHFGNGTRLTVT.

This chain connects TRBV29-1 to TRBJ2-5; D unclear. The CDR3 is made up of 14 amino acids. V lost 2 bases and J lost 3, with 13 bases in between. The germline V gene encodes CDR1 SQVTM and CDR2 ANQGSEA. The CDR3 region is CSVEWAGSKETQYF. For the CDR3, the DNA is TGCAGCGTTGAATGGGCTGGGTCAAAAGAGACCCAGTACTTC.

This chain links TRBV29-1 with TRBJ2-3; D might be TRBD1 (6 bases). The V end lost 0 bases, the J end lost 2 bases, and 12 bases lay between the germline ends. This CDR3 region has 15 residues. The germline CDR1 and CDR2 sequences are SQVTM and ANQGSEA. CDR3 region: CSVEDLDSPTDTQYF. The DNA of the CDR3 is TGCAGCGTTGAAGACCTGGACAGCCCCACAGATACGCAGTATTTT.

The CDR3 nucleotides read TGTGCCAGTAGTATAGCCAGATTCAATCAGCCCCAGCATTTT. Its protein product is CASSIARFNQPQHF. The gene calls are TRBV19 and TRBJ1-5; D gene uncertain. The CDR3 runs to 14 residues. Trimming removed 1 base at V and 3 bases at J, with 7 bases between. Germline V lookup: CDR1 LNHDA, CDR2 SQIVND (reference sequence).

The chain recombines TRBV6-1 with TRBJ2-3; 15 positions agree with TRBD2. CDR1 is MNHNS, CDR2 SASEGT, per germline. CDR3 size: 17 residues. With 4 bases clipped from V and 5 bases from J, the junction kept 7 bases outside the gene matches. The CDR3, as DNA: TGTGCCAGCAGTGGGACTAGCGGGGGGGCCGTCTTAGATACGCAGTATTTT. Protein sequence: CASSGTSGGAVLDTQYF.

This rearrangement joins TRBV9 to TRBJ2-1, with D unclear. V lost 4 bases and J 0 bases, leaving 11 bases between the germline ends. The CDR3 extends over 15 amino acids. Germline loops: CDR1 SGDLS, CDR2 YYNGEE. CDR3 DNA sequence: TGTGCCAGCAGCCCGAGTTTGAGCTCCTACAATGAGCAGTTCTTC. Residues: CASSPSLSSYNEQFF.

J is TRBJ2-3 and V is TRBV27, with D tentatively TRBD2 (5 bases). V lost 6 bases and J lost 9, with 16 bases in between. Germline-derived CDR1 and CDR2 are MNHEY and SMNVEV (reference sequence). This CDR3 spans 13 amino acids. The CDR3 coding sequence is TGTGCCAGCAGCTGGGGTGCGGGCGGCACGCAGTATTTT. Translating gives CASSWGAGGTQYF.

The chain carries TRBV7-9 and TRBJ2-7; TRBD1 aligns across 8 bases. CDR3 length: 14 residues. CDR1 and CDR2 from the germline V gene are SEHNR and FQNEAQ (reference sequence). V shed 5 bases and J 3 bases; nucleotides not matched to a gene: 6. The CDR3 nucleotides are TGTGCCAGCAGCCCGAATACAGGGGGCTACGAGCAGTACTTC. Its protein product is CASSPNTGGYEQYF.

V and J are TRBV27 and TRBJ1-2, with 12 bases aligning to TRBD1. The V segment lost 4 bases and the J segment 0 bases; nucleotides outside the gene matches: 6. Germline values: CDR1 MNHEY, CDR2 SMNVEV (reference sequence). The CDR3 is 17 residues long. This CDR3 reads CASSSRDRGPTNYGYTF. DNA of the CDR3: TGTGCCAGCAGTTCAAGGGACAGGGGGCCCACTAACTATGGCTACACCTTC.